Shown below are 27 T cell receptor beta chains from a single sample sequenced in a study of blood T cell repertoires in COVID-19. Produced via immunoSEQ multiplex PCR; TCRdb's table is partial and in-frame only. The table lists 300,000 to 400,000 clones, almost 90% of them singletons. Sequenced: peripheral blood. Source of these receptors: a woman in her sixties or seventies with COVID-19, enrolled during active disease.

This clone was recorded a few times. CDR3 nucleotides: TGTGCCAGCAGCCAAGATGACGTAGGGAGCGGGGTATACTTC. It is translated as CASSQDDVGSGVYF. The V gene is TRBV3-1 (or the pseudogene TRBV3-2), the J gene TRBJ2-7; 7 bases align to TRBD2. The CDR3 length is 14 residues. Germline V CDR1 and CDR2: LGHDT, YNNKEL (reference sequence). The V gene end was trimmed by 0 bases and the J gene end by 13 bases; junction bases not matched to a gene: 12.

Concerning this clone itself: This CDR3 is also generated by other DNA sequences in the sample. The rearrangement links TRBV18 to TRBJ1-1, with D uncertain. CDR1 KGHSH and CDR2 LQKENI come from the germline V gene. V lost 3 bases and J lost 3, with 8 bases in between. This CDR3 is 13 amino acids long. Written as DNA, the CDR3 is TGTGCCAGCTCACCCCTCGGTGACACTGAAGCTTTCTTT. Protein: CASSPLGDTEAFF.

The V gene is TRBV21-1, the J gene TRBJ2-6; the D call in the table, TRBD1, was not verified against the DNA. TRBV21-1 is reported as a pseudogene. The CDR3 runs 19 residues. The CDR3 region has the DNA TGTGCCAGCAGCCCCCTGGGGCCCTGGGACAACTCTGGGGCCAACGTCCTGACTTTC. The encoded protein is CASSPLGPWDNSGANVLTF.

There are a few counts of this clone. The chain's CDR3 is CAISPGQVSGNTIYF. In DNA, the CDR3 is TGTGCCATCAGCCCGGGACAGGTCTCTGGAAACACCATATATTTT. The chain uses TRBV10-3 and TRBJ1-3, with TRBD1 matching 8 bases. J lost 0 bases, V lost 6 bases, and 4 bases had no gene match. The V gene's germline CDR1 is ENHRY and CDR2 SYGVKD. There are 15 residues in the CDR3.

The chain recombines TRBV6-5 with TRBJ1-5; D is unresolved. The V end lost 7 bases, the J end lost 4 bases, and 11 bases lay between the germline ends. The CDR3 is 13 residues long. Germline lookup yields CDR1 MNHEY and CDR2 SVGAGI. CDR3 sequence reads: CASTSPANQPQHF. CDR3 bases: TGTGCCAGCACTTCGCCTGCGAATCAGCCCCAGCATTTT.

V gene TRBV7-9 combines with J gene TRBJ2-5, with 9 bases aligning to TRBD2. The CDR3 consists of 19 residues. V lost 5 bases, J lost 1 base, and 17 bases stayed unmatched. Germline CDR1 SEHNR, CDR2 FQNEAQ (reference sequence). The CDR3 DNA sequence: TGTGCCAGCAGCGTGGGGGCGGGGGGGCTCTTGAGGGTCCAAGAGACCCAGTACTTC. This sequence encodes CASSVGAGGLLRVQETQYF.

The gene calls are TRBV7-2 and TRBJ2-7, with 10 bases identical to TRBD2. Germline V lookup: CDR1 SGHTA, CDR2 FQGNSA. The CDR3 sequence is 15 residues long. The V gene end was trimmed by 2 bases and the J gene end by 3 bases; junction bases not matched to a gene: 4. CDR3 loop: CASSLFSGGNYEQYF. The CDR3 DNA follows: TGTGCCAGCAGCTTATTTAGCGGGGGGAACTACGAGCAGTACTTC. The full variable domain, completed using reference TRBV7-2 and TRBJ2-7, is GAGVSQSPSNKVTEKGKDVELRCDPISGHTALYWYRQSLGQGLEFLIYFQGNSAPDKSGLPSDRFSAERTGGSVSTLTIQRTQQEDSAVYLCASSLFSGGNYEQYFGPGTRLTVT.

The chain has TRBV9 and TRBJ1-4; D not certain. Germline CDR1 reads SGDLS; CDR2 reads YYNGEE. The length of the CDR3 is 15 residues. The V and J ends lost 0 bases and 6 bases respectively, with 12 bases between them. The DNA for the CDR3 is TGTGCCAGCAGCGTAGGGTGGGAGTTCGATGAAAAACTGTTTTTT. Protein: CASSVGWEFDEKLFF.

The genes are TRBV9 and TRBJ2-4; perhaps TRBD2 as D (6 bases). The CDR3 covers 14 residues. Germline CDR1 is SGDLS and CDR2 is YYNGEE. V was pared by 0 bases and J by 6 bases, with 10 bases between. CDR3 protein: CASSVGGDGNIQYF. CDR3 DNA: TGTGCCAGCAGCGTAGGGGGGGATGGAAACATTCAGTACTTC. The whole variable domain, filled in from reference TRBV9 and TRBJ2-4, reads DSGVTQTPKHLITATGQRVTLRCSPRSGDLSVYWYQQSLDQGLQFLIQYYNGEERAKGNILERFSAQQFPDLHSELNLSSLELGDSALYFCASSVGGDGNIQYFGAGTRLSVL.

This clone was detected only a few times. This chain joins TRBV12-3 or TRBV12-4 and TRBJ1-1; 7 bases match TRBD1. This CDR3 comprises 12 residues. The V and J ends lost 7 bases and 11 bases, in that order; junction bases with no gene match: 10. The CDR3 DNA sequence: TGTGCCAGCACCCCTGGACAGGCGTCTGCTTTCTTT. It is translated as CASTPGQASAFF.

V usage is TRBV19 and J usage is TRBJ2-4; D gene ambiguous. Germline-derived CDR1 and CDR2 are LNHDA and SQIVND (reference sequence). The V end was cut by 5 bases, the J end by 0 bases, with 8 bases between. The length of the CDR3 is 14 residues. CDR3 in amino acids: CASSRVEAKNIQYF. The CDR3 nucleotides are TGTGCCAGTAGTCGGGTGGAAGCCAAAAACATTCAGTACTTC.

The chain joins TRBV9 to TRBJ1-3; D gene ambiguous. The CDR3 has 15 amino acids. Germline loops: CDR1 SGDLS, CDR2 YYNGEE. Trimming pared 1 base from V and 3 bases from J, leaving 11 bases between. The CDR3 region has the DNA TGTGCCAGCAGCGTACTCCACGGTGTTGGAAACACCATATATTTT. Its translation is CASSVLHGVGNTIYF.

The sample holds one count of this clone. This rearrangement joins TRBV5-6 to TRBJ1-6; a weak D match, TRBD1 (6 bases). This CDR3 is 13 amino acids long. V was clipped by 1 base and J by 7 bases, with 6 bases between them. Looked up from germline, CDR1 is SGHDT and CDR2 is YYEEEE. The CDR3 nucleotides are TGTGCCAGCAGCTTGCAGGGGAATTCACCCCTCCACTTT. Residues: CASSLQGNSPLHF.

This chain's CDR3 is CASSEGRSVGYGYTF. CDR3 sequence (DNA): TGTGCCAGCAGTGAGGGGCGGAGTGTCGGCTATGGCTACACCTTC. The chain recombines TRBV2 with TRBJ1-2, with a tentative D call TRBD1 (5 bases). From germline, CDR1 is SNHLY and CDR2 FYNNEI. This CDR3 is built from 15 residues. V was pared by 3 bases and J by 4 bases, with 15 bases between.

The chain employs TRBV27 and TRBJ1-3, with TRBD1 identical over 7 bases. J lost 5 bases, V lost 6 bases, and 10 bases had no gene match. The CDR3 covers 15 residues. Germline-derived CDR1 and CDR2 are MNHEY and SMNVEV (reference sequence). This chain's CDR3 is CASSSSSTGRNTIYF. The CDR3 coding sequence is TGTGCCAGCAGCTCCTCGTCGACAGGGAGAAACACCATATATTTT.

The CDR3, as DNA: TGTGCCTGGAGTGCCGGGACACTCGGAGCTTTCTTT. Translation: CAWSAGTLGAFF. The V and J genes are TRBV30 and TRBJ1-1; possible D gene TRBD1, 6 bases. CDR3 size: 12 residues. Trimming removed 1 base from V and 10 bases from J, with 13 bases in between. Per the germline V gene, CDR1 is GTSNPN and CDR2 is SVGIG (reference sequence).

This clone has just one count. This chain links TRBV21-1 with TRBJ1-5; the table's D call, TRBD1, has no DNA check behind it. TRBV21-1 is a known pseudogene. The CDR3 has 14 residues. The CDR3 coding sequence is TGTGCCAGCAGCATGTCCCATAGCAATCAGCCCCAGCATTTT. It encodes CASSMSHSNQPQHF.

The rearrangement joins TRBV6-6 to TRBJ1-5, with TRBD1 matching over 8 bases. This CDR3 is 16 amino acids long. V was pared by 5 bases and J by 4 bases, with 10 bases of the junction left unmatched. CDR1 and CDR2 (germline): MNHNY, SVGAGI (reference sequence). CDR3: CASSPLGQGLNQPQHF. The CDR3, as DNA: TGTGCCAGCAGTCCCCTAGGACAGGGATTAAATCAGCCCCAGCATTTT.

The chain links TRBV28 to TRBJ1-4, with 10 bases lining up with TRBD1. The CDR3 covers 16 residues. Per germline, CDR1 MDHEN and CDR2 SYDVKM. V was clipped by 5 bases and J by 6 bases; unmatched bases: 9. CDR3 sequence: CASSLLPGTGDEKLFF. The CDR3 DNA reads as TGTGCCAGCAGTCTTCTACCCGGGACAGGGGATGAAAAACTGTTTTTT.

The rearrangement joins TRBV28 to TRBJ2-5; TRBD2 aligns across 8 bases. The ends lost 8 bases at V and 0 bases at J; junction bases unmatched: 11. From germline, CDR1 is MDHEN and CDR2 SYDVKM. The CDR3 is made up of 16 amino acids. DNA of the CDR3: TGTGCCAGCTCGCCACGACTAGCGCCCAACCAAGAGACCCAGTACTTC. Protein product: CASSPRLAPNQETQYF. The variable domain in full, with the rest retrieved from reference TRBV28 and TRBJ2-5, is DVKVTQSSRYLVKRTGEKVFLECVQDMDHENMFWYRQDPGLGLRLIYFSYDVKMKEKGDIPEGYSVSREKKERFSLILESASTNQTSMYLCASSPRLAPNQETQYFGPGTRLLVL.

The chain is built from TRBV5-8 and TRBJ2-1, with TRBD1 matching over 8 bases. This CDR3 has 14 residues. V shed 0 bases, J shed 7 bases, and the junction held 3 bases outside the gene matches. CDR1 and CDR2 (germline): SGHTS, YDEGEE. DNA for the CDR3: TGTGCCAGCAGCTTGGGACAGGGGAAAAATGAGCAGTTCTTC. This encodes CASSLGQGKNEQFF.

V gene TRBV7-8 combines with J gene TRBJ2-5, with D maybe TRBD1 (6 bases). The V gene lost 2 bases and the J gene lost 7 bases, with 14 bases spanning the gap. Per the germline V gene, CDR1 is SGHVS and CDR2 is FQNEAQ. The CDR3 consists of 14 residues. The CDR3 is CASSLPTGWATQYF. Written as DNA, the CDR3 is TGTGCCAGCAGCTTACCTACAGGGTGGGCGACCCAGTACTTC. Filled out from reference TRBV7-8 and TRBJ2-5, the complete variable domain reads GAGVSQSPRYKVAKRGQDVALRCDPISGHVSLFWYQQALGQGPEFLTYFQNEAQLDKSGLPSDRFFAERPEGSVSTLKIQRTQQEDSAVYLCASSLPTGWATQYFGPGTRLLVL.

This clone was seen just once. This rearrangement joins TRBV5-1 to TRBJ2-1; TRBD2 agrees at 9 bases. Trimming took 2 bases from V and 1 from J; bases not matched to a gene: 7. This CDR3 is 17 amino acids long. From germline, CDR1 is SGHRS and CDR2 YFSETQ. DNA for the CDR3: TGCGCCAGCAGCTTTCTAGCGGGGCCTCTTTCCTACAATGAGCAGTTCTTC. It encodes CASSFLAGPLSYNEQFF. Combining the CDR3 with reference TRBV5-1 and TRBJ2-1 gives the whole variable domain KAGVTQTPRYLIKTRGQQVTLSCSPISGHRSVSWYQQTPGQGLQFLFEYFSETQRNKGNFPGRFSGRQFSNSRSEMNVSTLELGDSALYLCASSFLAGPLSYNEQFFGPGTRLTVL.

The genes are TRBV12-3 or TRBV12-4 and TRBJ1-1, with D maybe TRBD1 (5 bases). The V and J ends lost 5 bases and 3 bases respectively, with 10 bases between them. CDR3 length: 13 amino acids. For the CDR3, the DNA is TGTGCCAGCAGTCTCAGGGAACACACTGAAGCTTTCTTT. It specifies CASSLREHTEAFF.

The rearrangement links TRBV5-1 to TRBJ2-7, with TRBD2 identical over 8 bases. Germline CDR1 SGHRS, CDR2 YFSETQ. The ends lost 3 bases at V and 6 bases at J; junction bases unmatched: 5. The CDR3 spans 13 residues. In nucleotides, the CDR3 is TGCGCCAGCAGCTCTGGACTAGCCTCCGAGCAGTACTTC. It is translated as CASSSGLASEQYF.

V usage is TRBV2 and J usage is TRBJ1-1; 9 bases match TRBD1. The germline CDR1 and CDR2 sequences are SNHLY and FYNNEI. CDR3 length equals 16 residues. V gave up 6 bases and J gave up 5 bases; unmatched junction bases: 13. The CDR3 nucleotides are TGTGCCAGCAGGGGATCTCTACAGGGGGCGCGGACTGAAGCTTTCTTT. Protein sequence: CASRGSLQGARTEAFF.

A remark on this clone: A junction end diverges from the germline sequence, so it may reflect a read error. The rearrangement joins TRBV2 to TRBJ2-7; 12 nucleotides agree with TRBD2. The germline V gene has CDR1 SNHLY and CDR2 FYNNEI. CDR3 length equals 15 residues. This CDR3 reads CASREGTSGFYEQYF. The CDR3, as DNA: TGTGCCAGCAGGGAAGGGACTAGCGGGTTCTACGAGCAGTACTTC.